Each of the 24 T cell receptor beta chains below was sequenced from the same sample in a study of cytomegalovirus exposure and HLA in healthy donors. Only in-frame clones appear in the TCRdb table, and some are missing; sequencing was by immunoSEQ multiplex PCR. The data show more than 150,000 clones, with approximately 90% seen just once and about 2.7% held by the top ten. Sequenced: PBMCs. These TCRs come from a man between 18 and 35 years old in good health and CMV-seronegative.

The chain recombines TRBV29-1 with TRBJ1-1, with 10 bases matching TRBD1. This CDR3 comprises 13 residues. V was clipped by 7 bases and J by 3 bases; unmatched bases: 5. CDR1 and CDR2 from the germline V gene are SQVTM and ANQGSEA. The chain's CDR3 is CSARTGGDTEAFF. The CDR3 bases are TGCAGCGCCAGGACAGGGGGGGACACTGAAGCTTTCTTT. The full variable domain, in which reference TRBV29-1 and TRBJ1-1 provide the parts outside the CDR3, is SAVISQKPSRDICQRGTSLTIQCQVDSQVTMMFWYRQQPGQSLTLIATANQGSEATYESGFVIDKFPISRPNLTFSTLTVSNMSPEDSSIYLCSARTGGDTEAFFGQGTRLTVV.

This chain links TRBV28 with TRBJ2-2, with a tentative D call TRBD2 (5 bases). The CDR3 spans 16 residues. Trimming removed 6 bases at V and 8 bases at J, with 22 bases between. Germline CDR1 MDHEN, CDR2 SYDVKM. The CDR3 DNA is TGTGCCAGCAGCCCCTCTTTGGGAGAGGGAAAGGGGGAGCTGTTTTTT. It encodes CASSPSLGEGKGELFF.

The chain carries TRBV11-3 and TRBJ2-7; D possibly corresponds to TRBD2 (6 bases). The CDR3 extends over 15 amino acids. The ends were cut back, 4 bases at V and 7 bases at J, with 20 bases in the middle. Germline V gives CDR1 SGHNT, CDR2 YENEEA. CDR3 protein: CASSSFAEGLGEQYF. In DNA, the CDR3 is TGTGCCAGCAGCTCATTCGCGGAGGGTTTAGGAGAGCAGTACTTC.

The V gene is TRBV19, the J gene TRBJ2-1; 10 nucleotides agree with TRBD2. CDR1 LNHDA and CDR2 SQIVND come from the germline V gene (reference sequence). The CDR3 has 13 amino acids. J was trimmed by 9 bases and V by 10 bases; bases with no gene match: 9. CDR3 nucleotides: TGTGCCACTAGAACGGGACTAGCGCCTGAGCAGTTCTTC. The encoded protein is CATRTGLAPEQFF.

The chain joins TRBV27 to TRBJ1-5; D might be TRBD1 (5 bases). The CDR3 totals 12 residues. CDR1 and CDR2 (germline): MNHEY, SMNVEV (reference sequence). V was cut by 6 bases and J by 8 bases, with 11 bases left in between. CDR3 sequence (DNA): TGTGCCAGCAGAGCCAGGGCTGAGCCCCAGCATTTT. Translated, it gives CASRARAEPQHF.

The V gene is TRBV5-6, the J gene TRBJ1-6; TRBD1 is a possible D gene (5 bases). CDR1 is SGHDT, CDR2 YYEEEE, per germline. The V end lost 2 bases, the J end lost 0 bases, and 15 bases lay between the germline ends. The length of the CDR3 is 18 residues. CDR3 protein: CASSFSKGVNSYNSPLHF. DNA of the CDR3: TGTGCCAGCAGCTTCTCTAAAGGGGTCAACTCCTATAATTCACCCCTCCACTTT.

To note about this clone: Other nucleotide sequences in the sample specify the same CDR3. This chain connects TRBV28 to TRBJ2-7, with 8 bases matching TRBD1. Germline assignment: CDR1 MDHEN and CDR2 SYDVKM. This CDR3 spans 13 amino acids. Trimming at V came to 5 bases and at J to 2 bases, leaving 2 bases not matched to a gene. The CDR3 sequence is CASSLQGAYEQYF. The CDR3 DNA is TGTGCCAGCAGTCTACAGGGGGCCTACGAGCAGTACTTC.

The chain links TRBV7-9 to TRBJ1-2; 7 positions match TRBD1. CDR3 length: 13 residues. Unmatched junction bases numbered 3, after V lost 3 bases and J lost 5 bases. CDR1 and CDR2 (germline): SEHNR, FQNEAQ (reference sequence). The CDR3 DNA reads TGTGCCAGCAGCTTGACAGGGAGTTATGGCTACACCTTC. Translated: CASSLTGSYGYTF.

This rearrangement joins TRBV11-2 to TRBJ1-6, with D possibly TRBD1 on 5 matching bases. The germline CDR1 and CDR2 sequences are SGHAT and FQNNGV. This CDR3 has 15 residues. V was shortened by 1 base and J by 5 bases, with 9 bases between the two germline ends. CDR3 loop: CASSLVGGNNSPLHF. Written as DNA, the CDR3 is TGTGCCAGCAGCTTAGTTGGGGGGAATAATTCACCCCTCCACTTT.

V and J are TRBV7-2 and TRBJ2-1; the D gene is possibly TRBD1 (5 bases). The CDR3 covers 15 residues. Trimming removed 5 bases at V and 4 bases at J, with 15 bases between. Germline loops: CDR1 SGHTA, CDR2 FQGNSA. The CDR3 sequence: CASSTGLRVYNEQFF. Written as DNA, the CDR3 is TGTGCCAGCAGCACAGGTCTACGGGTTTACAATGAGCAGTTCTTC.

As for this clone: Compared with germline, one end of the junction differs, possibly owing to a read error. The chain joins TRBV27 to TRBJ2-7, with TRBD2 identical over 7 bases. The germline V gene has CDR1 MNHEY and CDR2 SMNVEV (reference sequence). The CDR3 extends over 14 amino acids. The CDR3 protein is CASTTSLSGSGLVF. DNA of the CDR3: TGTGCCAGCACCACTTCCCTATCAGGTAGCGGGCTCGTCTTC.

The chain uses TRBV6-5 and TRBJ1-1, with unresolved D. Germline CDR1 MNHEY, CDR2 SVGAGI. The CDR3 is 14 residues long. The ends were cut back, 4 bases at V and 0 bases at J, with 9 bases in the middle. CDR3 amino acids: CASSWRGVNTEAFF. CDR3 bases: TGTGCCAGCAGTTGGCGAGGCGTGAACACTGAAGCTTTCTTT.

The gene calls are TRBV27 and TRBJ2-4, with TRBD1 identical over 9 bases. The CDR3 has 15 amino acids. Trimming took 2 bases from V and 8 from J; bases not matched to a gene: 7. Germline values: CDR1 MNHEY, CDR2 SMNVEV (reference sequence). CDR3 sequence: CASSLNRGRGHIQYF. Here the CDR3 DNA reads TGTGCCAGCAGTTTAAACAGGGGGCGGGGGCACATTCAGTACTTC.

This chain uses TRBV19 with TRBJ1-5; TRBD1 might be the D (6 bases). This CDR3 is 13 amino acids long. The ends were cut back, 4 bases at V and 7 bases at J, with 11 bases in the middle. Germline V gene lookup returns CDR1 LNHDA and CDR2 SQIVND (reference sequence). CDR3 DNA: TGTGCCAGTAGTACAGGGGAAAGGCAGCCCCAGCATTTT. Translating it yields CASSTGERQPQHF.

This clone was observed a handful of times. The chain couples TRBV18 to TRBJ2-4; 8 positions match TRBD1. Trimming took 2 bases from V and 4 from J; bases not matched to a gene: 10. CDR1 is KGHSH and CDR2 is LQKENI in the germline V gene. The CDR3 consists of 17 residues. The CDR3 DNA reads as TGTGCCAGCTCACCATTCCCTGGACAGGGTGGTAAAAACATTCAGTACTTC. Protein product: CASSPFPGQGGKNIQYF.

This clone was counted only a few times. The chain's CDR3 is CASSQGHNNYGYTF. In DNA, the CDR3 is TGTGCCAGCAGCCAGGGACACAATAACTATGGCTACACCTTC. This chain links TRBV6-5 with TRBJ1-2; possible D gene TRBD1, 6 bases. This CDR3 spans 14 amino acids. The V end lost 6 bases, the J end lost 1 base, and 12 bases lay between the germline ends. The germline V gene encodes CDR1 MNHEY and CDR2 SVGAGI.

The rearrangement links TRBV11-2 to TRBJ2-3; D gene unclear. V shed 6 bases and J shed 0 bases, with 10 bases lying between them. CDR3 length: 14 amino acids. Germline values: CDR1 SGHAT, CDR2 FQNNGV. CDR3 nucleotide sequence: TGTGCCAGCAGGGAACTCAGGAGCACAGATACGCAGTATTTT. Encoded protein: CASRELRSTDTQYF.

This clone was counted a few times. The chain carries TRBV4-2 and TRBJ2-7; TRBD2 matches at 11 bases. This CDR3 is 15 amino acids long. Per the germline V gene, CDR1 is LGHNA and CDR2 is YNFKEQ. Trimming at V came to 2 bases and at J to 2 bases, leaving 2 bases not matched to a gene. This chain's CDR3 is CASSQQTSGTYEQYF. In nucleotides, the CDR3 is TGTGCCAGCAGCCAACAGACTAGCGGGACCTACGAGCAGTACTTC.

The V call is TRBV28, the J call TRBJ2-1, with 10 positions matching TRBD2. Germline V gene lookup returns CDR1 MDHEN and CDR2 SYDVKM. The CDR3 length is 18 residues. J gave up 3 bases and V 4 bases, and 12 bases lay outside the gene matches. CDR3 nucleotides: TGTGCCAGCAGTTCGACTCGGACTAGCGGCAATCTCTACAATGAGCAGTTCTTC. It yields the protein CASSSTRTSGNLYNEQFF.

The chain has TRBV5-1 and TRBJ1-1; TRBD1 agrees at 8 bases. The J segment lost 0 bases and the V segment lost 3 bases, leaving 16 bases of the junction unmatched. The CDR3 extends over 19 amino acids. CDR1 and CDR2 from the germline V gene are SGHRS and YFSETQ. The CDR3 DNA reads TGCGCCAGCAGCTATCGCCAAGGACAGGGCGGTGGATTGAACACTGAAGCTTTCTTT. Protein product: CASSYRQGQGGGLNTEAFF.

The chain employs TRBV5-1 and TRBJ2-5; the D gene is possibly TRBD2 (5 bases). V was trimmed by 1 base and J by 1 base, leaving 11 bases between them. This CDR3 has 15 residues. From germline, CDR1 is SGHRS and CDR2 YFSETQ. The CDR3: CASSLPGLLQETQYF. DNA for the CDR3: TGCGCCAGCAGCTTGCCAGGACTGCTCCAAGAGACCCAGTACTTC.

The gene calls are TRBV5-1 and TRBJ1-5; the D gene is possibly TRBD1 (6 bases). V lost 0 bases and J lost 5, with 12 bases in between. The germline V gene encodes CDR1 SGHRS and CDR2 YFSETQ. The CDR3 covers 15 residues. The CDR3 coding sequence is TGCGCCAGCAGCTTGGAGGGACATCGCTATCAGCCCCAGCATTTT. Its translation: CASSLEGHRYQPQHF.

This chain uses TRBV6-5 with TRBJ2-3; TRBD1 matches at 11 bases. CDR3 size: 15 residues. Germline V gives CDR1 MNHEY, CDR2 SVGAGI. The V gene end was trimmed by 6 bases and the J gene end by 4 bases; junction bases not matched to a gene: 6. The CDR3 sequence is CASSADRGPADTQYF. The CDR3 DNA is TGTGCCAGCAGCGCGGACAGGGGGCCGGCAGATACGCAGTATTTT.

The chain joins TRBV6-5 to TRBJ1-3; D is unclear. Germline lookup yields CDR1 MNHEY and CDR2 SVGAGI. The CDR3 spans 15 residues. Trimming removed 6 bases at V and 1 base at J, with 13 bases between. Here the CDR3 DNA reads TGTGCCAGCAGCCCCGCGGCGTGGTCTGGAAACACCATATATTTT. It encodes CASSPAAWSGNTIYF.